A selection of T cell receptor beta chains follows, all from one sample in a study of CD8 T cells in Susac syndrome. TCRdb processed the immunoSEQ multiplex PCR reads anew with MiXCR; each CDR3 protein has one entry. In the table there are about 180,000 distinct CDR3 sequences, 85% to 95% of which are singletons. Material for sequencing was CD8+ T cells from PBMCs. The source is a human donor with multiple sclerosis. CDR3s include the opening cysteine and the closing phenylalanine or tryptophan. D genes are given only for firm matches. Rows give clone size only sometimes, using once, few, many, or a class for an expanded clone.

abundance,j_gene,d_gene,v_gene,CDR3nt,CDR3aa
.,TRBJ1-4,TRBD1,TRBV5-1,TGCGCCAGCAGGCTATACCGGGACAGCCCTAATGAAAAACTGTTTTTT,CASRLYRDSPNEKLFF
.,TRBJ2-7,.,TRBV29-1,TGCAGCGTTGTGTCTAGCGTCTCCTACGAGCAGTACTTC,CSVVSSVSYEQYF
.,TRBJ2-4,.,TRBV12-5,TGTGCTAGTGGTCCCTCCAGGGTGAACATTCAGTACTTC,CASGPSRVNIQYF
.,TRBJ2-1,.,TRBV12-3/TRBV12-4,TGTGCCAGCAGTCCCGGGCCTGTGGATGAGCAGTTCTTC,CASSPGPVDEQFF
.,TRBJ2-5,.,TRBV13,TGTGCCAGCAGCTTGTGGGGGGCCGGTCAAGAGACCCAGTACTTC,CASSLWGAGQETQYF
once,TRBJ2-6,TRBD1,TRBV15,TGTGCCACCTCCAGGGGGCCTGGGGCCAACGTCCTGACTTTC,CATSRGPGANVLTF
once,TRBJ2-2,.,TRBV2,TGTGCCAGCAGTGATAGCAGCTACACCGGGGAGCTGTTTTTT,CASSDSSYTGELFF
.,TRBJ2-7,.,TRBV30,TGTGCCTGGAGTGGATTGTCGGGAACCTACGAGCAGTACTTC,CAWSGLSGTYEQYF
.,TRBJ2-1,.,TRBV27,TGTGCCAGCAGCCTCTTGCTTAGAGCAGCATATAAGAATGAGCAGTTCTTC,CASSLLLRAAYKNEQFF
.,TRBJ1-2,.,TRBV7-9,TGTGCCAGCAGCATAGAAGCCCTCCATGGCTACACCTTC,CASSIEALHGYTF
.,TRBJ2-1,TRBD2,TRBV12-3/TRBV12-4,TGTGCCAGCAGCCCGAGTAGCGGGAGGGTTTACAATGAGCAGTTCTTC,CASSPSSGRVYNEQFF
.,TRBJ2-7,TRBD1,TRBV20-1,TGCAGTGCTACCGGCGGACAGGTGTACGAGCAGTACTTC,CSATGGQVYEQYF
.,TRBJ2-1,TRBD1,TRBV5-1,TGCGCCAGCAGCGCTACCGGGACAGGGCCTTACAATGAGCAGTTCTTC,CASSATGTGPYNEQFF